These 4 T cell receptor beta chains originate from one sample sequenced in a study of cytomegalovirus exposure and HLA in healthy donors. Using immunoSEQ multiplex PCR, the repertoire was profiled, and TCRdb retains in-frame clones only, with some absent. The table lists about 180,000 clones, approximately 90% of them singletons. Sequenced material: PBMCs. These receptors all stem from a woman in her twenties or thirties in good health and CMV-seronegative.

The genes are TRBV7-8 and TRBJ2-5; D is perhaps TRBD2 (5 bases). V lost 3 bases to trimming and J lost 1 base, with 12 bases between them. This CDR3 is built from 15 residues. Germline CDR1 reads SGHVS; CDR2 reads FQNEAQ. The CDR3 bases are TGTGCCAGCAGCTTGTTAGGAGGTCCCCAAGAGACCCAGTACTTC. Its protein product is CASSLLGGPQETQYF.

The chain employs TRBV18 and TRBJ1-1; TRBD1 matches at 10 bases. This CDR3 is 17 amino acids long. Germline lookup yields CDR1 KGHSH and CDR2 LQKENI. J was trimmed by 5 bases and V by 4 bases; bases with no gene match: 13. CDR3 nucleotide sequence: TGTGCCAGCTCACGAAAGACAGGGGGCGAAGGAGTAACTGAAGCTTTCTTT. Encoded protein: CASSRKTGGEGVTEAFF.

This sequence joins TRBV18 and TRBJ1-3; D is possibly TRBD1 (6 bases). Per germline, CDR1 KGHSH and CDR2 LQKENI. V dropped 3 bases and J dropped 0 bases, with 12 bases sitting between them. CDR3 length equals 16 residues. The CDR3 bases are TGTGCCAGCTCACCGAGGACAGCAAGCTCTGGAAACACCATATATTTT. The encoded protein is CASSPRTASSGNTIYF.

The sample holds a few counts of this clone. The chain is built from TRBV2 and TRBJ1-2; D possibly corresponds to TRBD1 (5 bases). Germline V gene data show CDR1 as SNHLY and CDR2 as FYNNEI. V was cut by 4 bases and J by 2 bases, with 8 bases left in between. The CDR3 consists of 13 residues. The CDR3 here is CASSVGGNYGYTF. DNA for the CDR3: TGTGCCAGCAGTGTCGGGGGAAACTATGGCTACACCTTC.